This T cell receptor (beta chain) originates from a study of CD8+CD57+ T cells in acquired aplastic anemia. As for the study in general: When averaged, DNA from sorted CD4+ and CD8+ cells came to 3.2 ug. The study obtained 11 million or so reads on average for CD4+ cells from healthy donors.

TCR beta VDJ and CDR3 profiling used genomic DNA as template. TCRdb used MiXCR to reprocess the reads, holding one entry per CDR3 protein. The sample holds fewer than 70,000 distinct CDR3 sequences, approximately 50% seen once. Note on this clonotype: Its antigen remains unknown. Germline is not matched at one junction end, which may reflect a read error.

Whole-study findings and limits: It was found that approximately 29 CD8+ CDR3 sequences were shared between patients and controls. In CD8+ cells, Simpson's diversity showed no significant difference between patients and controls.

Germline CDR1 and CDR2: LNHDA and SQIVND (reference sequence). There are 14 residues in the CDR3. This sequence was found in a human donor in good health, serving as a control. This rearrangement joins TRBV19 to TRBJ2-3, with 8 nucleotides matching TRBD2. Sequenced: sorted CD4+, CD8+, or CD8+CD57+ T cells (not recorded which) from PBMCs. CDR3 nucleotides: TGTGCCAGTAGCATAGGCGGGGGGACAGATACGCAGTATTTT. It is translated as CASSIGGGTDTQYF.